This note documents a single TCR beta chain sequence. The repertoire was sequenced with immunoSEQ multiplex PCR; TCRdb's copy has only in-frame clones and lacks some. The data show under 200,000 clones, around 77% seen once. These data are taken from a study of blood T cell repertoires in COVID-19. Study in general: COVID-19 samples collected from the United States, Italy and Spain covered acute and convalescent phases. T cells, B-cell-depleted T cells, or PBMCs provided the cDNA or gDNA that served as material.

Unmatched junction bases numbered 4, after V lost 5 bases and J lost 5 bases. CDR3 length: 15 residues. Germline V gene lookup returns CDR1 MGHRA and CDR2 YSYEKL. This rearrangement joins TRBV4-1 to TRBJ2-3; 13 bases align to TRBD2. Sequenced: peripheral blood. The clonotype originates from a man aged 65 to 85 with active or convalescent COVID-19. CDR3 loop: CASSGGLAGLDTQYF. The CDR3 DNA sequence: TGCGCCAGCAGCGGGGGACTAGCGGGACTAGATACGCAGTATTTT.